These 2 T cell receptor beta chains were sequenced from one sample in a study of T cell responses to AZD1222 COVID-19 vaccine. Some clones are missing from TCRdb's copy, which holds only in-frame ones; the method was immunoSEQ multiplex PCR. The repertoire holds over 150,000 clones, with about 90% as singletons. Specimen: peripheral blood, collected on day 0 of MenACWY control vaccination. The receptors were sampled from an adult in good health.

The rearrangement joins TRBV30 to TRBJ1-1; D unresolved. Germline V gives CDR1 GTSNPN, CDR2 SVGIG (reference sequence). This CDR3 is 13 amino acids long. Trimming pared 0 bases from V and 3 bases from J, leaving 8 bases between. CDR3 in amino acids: CAWSVSGYTEAFF. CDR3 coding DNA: TGTGCCTGGAGTGTCTCAGGCTACACTGAAGCTTTCTTT. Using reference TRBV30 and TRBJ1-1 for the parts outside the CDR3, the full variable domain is SQTIHQWPATLVQPVGSPLSLECTVEGTSNPNLYWYRQAAGRGLQLLFYSVGIGQISSEVPQNLSASRPQDRQFILSSKKLLLSDSGFYLCAWSVSGYTEAFFGQGTRLTVV.

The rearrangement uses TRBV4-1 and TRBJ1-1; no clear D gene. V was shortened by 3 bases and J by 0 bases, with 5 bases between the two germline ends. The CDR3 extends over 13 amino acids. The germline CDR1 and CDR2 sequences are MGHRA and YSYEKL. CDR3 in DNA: TGCGCCAGCAGCCAGAAAGTGAACACTGAAGCTTTCTTT. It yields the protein CASSQKVNTEAFF.